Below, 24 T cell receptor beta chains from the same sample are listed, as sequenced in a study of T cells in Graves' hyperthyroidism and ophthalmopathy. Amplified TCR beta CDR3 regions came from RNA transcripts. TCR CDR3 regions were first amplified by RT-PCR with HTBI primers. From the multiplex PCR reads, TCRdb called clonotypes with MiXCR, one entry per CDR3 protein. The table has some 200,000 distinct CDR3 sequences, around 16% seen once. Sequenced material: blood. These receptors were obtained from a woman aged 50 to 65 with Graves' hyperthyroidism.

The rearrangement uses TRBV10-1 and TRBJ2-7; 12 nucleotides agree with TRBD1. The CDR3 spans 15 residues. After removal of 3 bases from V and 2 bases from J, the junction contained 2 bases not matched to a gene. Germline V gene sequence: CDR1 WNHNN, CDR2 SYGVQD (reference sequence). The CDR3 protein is CASSEGTGGTYEQYF. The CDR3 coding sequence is TGCGCCAGCAGTGAAGGGACAGGGGGCACCTACGAGCAGTACTTC.

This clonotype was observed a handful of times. DNA of the CDR3: TGTGCCAGCAGAACCGGGGGCTCCGTGAACACTGAAGCTTTCTTT. Translated: CASRTGGSVNTEAFF. The rearrangement uses TRBV5-4 and TRBJ1-1; a possible D gene is TRBD1 (6 bases). CDR1 is SGHNT and CDR2 is YYREEE in the germline V gene (reference sequence). Trimming cost V 5 bases and J 0 bases, with 14 bases left between them. The CDR3 sequence is 15 residues long.

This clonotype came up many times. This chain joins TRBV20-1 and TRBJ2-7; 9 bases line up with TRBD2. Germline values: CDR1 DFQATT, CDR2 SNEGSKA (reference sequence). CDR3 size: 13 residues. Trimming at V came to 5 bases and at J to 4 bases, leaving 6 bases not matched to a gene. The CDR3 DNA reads TGCAGTGCTCTTACGACTAGCGGATACGAGCAGTACTTC. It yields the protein CSALTTSGYEQYF.

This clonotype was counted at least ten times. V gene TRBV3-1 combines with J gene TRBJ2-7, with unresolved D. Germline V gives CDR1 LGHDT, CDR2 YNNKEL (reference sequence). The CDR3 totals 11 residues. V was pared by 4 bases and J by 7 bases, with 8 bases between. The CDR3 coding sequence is TGTGCCAGCAGCCTCTCTCGGGAGCAGTACTTC. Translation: CASSLSREQYF.

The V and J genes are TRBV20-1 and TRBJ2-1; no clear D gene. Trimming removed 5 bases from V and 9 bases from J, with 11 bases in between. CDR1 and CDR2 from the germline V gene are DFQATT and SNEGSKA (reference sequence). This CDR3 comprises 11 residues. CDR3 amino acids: CSAPWPIEQFF. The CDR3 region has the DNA TGCAGTGCTCCCTGGCCCATTGAGCAGTTCTTC.

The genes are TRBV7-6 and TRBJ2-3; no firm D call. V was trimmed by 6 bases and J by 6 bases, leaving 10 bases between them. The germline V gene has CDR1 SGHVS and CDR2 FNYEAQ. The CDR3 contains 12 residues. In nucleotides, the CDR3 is TGTGCCAGCAGTTCCCTCCGCGATACGCAGTATTTT. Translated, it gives CASSSLRDTQYF.

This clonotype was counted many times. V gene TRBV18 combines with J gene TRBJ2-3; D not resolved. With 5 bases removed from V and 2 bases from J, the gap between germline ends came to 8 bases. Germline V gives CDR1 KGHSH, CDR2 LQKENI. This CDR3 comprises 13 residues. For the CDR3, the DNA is TGTGCCAGCTCAAAGGACCCCACAGATACGCAGTATTTT. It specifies CASSKDPTDTQYF.

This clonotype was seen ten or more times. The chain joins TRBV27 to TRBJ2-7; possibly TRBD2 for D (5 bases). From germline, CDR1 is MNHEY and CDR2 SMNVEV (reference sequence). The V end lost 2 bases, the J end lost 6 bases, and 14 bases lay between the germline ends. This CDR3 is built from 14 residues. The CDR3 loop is CASSLTEGGFEQYF. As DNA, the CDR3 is TGTGCCAGCAGTTTAACCGAGGGTGGTTTCGAGCAGTACTTC.

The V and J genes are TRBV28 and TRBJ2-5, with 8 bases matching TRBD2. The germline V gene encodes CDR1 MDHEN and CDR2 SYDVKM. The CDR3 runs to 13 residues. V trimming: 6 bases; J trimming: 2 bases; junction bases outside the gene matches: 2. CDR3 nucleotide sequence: TGTGCCAGCAGGAGCGGGAGTCAAGAGACCCAGTACTTC. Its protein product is CASRSGSQETQYF.

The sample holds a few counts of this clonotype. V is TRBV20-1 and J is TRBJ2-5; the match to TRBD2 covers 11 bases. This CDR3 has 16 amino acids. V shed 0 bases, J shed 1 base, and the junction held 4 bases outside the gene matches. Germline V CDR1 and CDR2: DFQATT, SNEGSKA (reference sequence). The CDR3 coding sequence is TGCAGTGCTAGAGATCCTAGCGGGAGGACCCAAGAGACCCAGTACTTC. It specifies CSARDPSGRTQETQYF.

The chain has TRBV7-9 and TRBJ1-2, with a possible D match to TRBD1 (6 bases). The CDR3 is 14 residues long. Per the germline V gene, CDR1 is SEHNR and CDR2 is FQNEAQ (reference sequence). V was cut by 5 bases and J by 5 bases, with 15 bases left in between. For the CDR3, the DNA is TGTGCCAGCAGCGCTCGACAGGAGGCGTATGGCTACACCTTC. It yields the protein CASSARQEAYGYTF.

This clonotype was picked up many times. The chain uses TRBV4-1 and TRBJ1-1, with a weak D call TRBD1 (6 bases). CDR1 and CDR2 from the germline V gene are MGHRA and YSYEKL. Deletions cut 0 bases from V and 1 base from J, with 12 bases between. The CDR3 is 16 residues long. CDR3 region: CASSQDVRTANTEAFF. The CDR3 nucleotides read TGCGCCAGCAGCCAAGATGTAAGGACAGCGAACACTGAAGCTTTCTTT.

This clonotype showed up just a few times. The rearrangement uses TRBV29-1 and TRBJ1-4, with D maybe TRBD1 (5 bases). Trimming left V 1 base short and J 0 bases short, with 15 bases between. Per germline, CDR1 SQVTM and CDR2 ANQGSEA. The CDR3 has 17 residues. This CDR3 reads CSVEVLAGPSTNEKLFF. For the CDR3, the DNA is TGCAGCGTTGAAGTTTTAGCGGGGCCCTCAACTAATGAAAAACTGTTTTTT.

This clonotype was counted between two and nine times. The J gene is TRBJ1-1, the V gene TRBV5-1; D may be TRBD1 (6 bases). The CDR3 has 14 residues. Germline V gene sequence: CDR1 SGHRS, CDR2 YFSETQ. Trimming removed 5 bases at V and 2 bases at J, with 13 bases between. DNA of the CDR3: TGCGCCAGCAGGAGACAGGTCGTCAACACTGAAGCTTTCTTT. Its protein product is CASRRQVVNTEAFF. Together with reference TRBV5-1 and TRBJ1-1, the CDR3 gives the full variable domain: KAGVTQTPRYLIKTRGQQVTLSCSPISGHRSVSWYQQTPGQGLQFLFEYFSETQRNKGNFPGRFSGRQFSNSRSEMNVSTLELGDSALYLCASRRQVVNTEAFFGQGTRLTVV.

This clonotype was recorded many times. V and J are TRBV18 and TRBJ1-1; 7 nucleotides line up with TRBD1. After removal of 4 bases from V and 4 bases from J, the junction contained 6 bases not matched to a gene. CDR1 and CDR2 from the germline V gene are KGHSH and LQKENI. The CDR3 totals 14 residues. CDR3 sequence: CASSRTGAGTEAFF. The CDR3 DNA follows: TGTGCCAGCTCACGTACAGGGGCAGGCACTGAAGCTTTCTTT.

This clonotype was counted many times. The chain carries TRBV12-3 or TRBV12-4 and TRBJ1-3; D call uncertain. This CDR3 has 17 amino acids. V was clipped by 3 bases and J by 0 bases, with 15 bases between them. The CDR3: CASSFRQAQFSGNTIYF. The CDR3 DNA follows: TGTGCCAGCAGTTTCAGGCAGGCTCAATTCTCTGGAAACACCATATATTTT.

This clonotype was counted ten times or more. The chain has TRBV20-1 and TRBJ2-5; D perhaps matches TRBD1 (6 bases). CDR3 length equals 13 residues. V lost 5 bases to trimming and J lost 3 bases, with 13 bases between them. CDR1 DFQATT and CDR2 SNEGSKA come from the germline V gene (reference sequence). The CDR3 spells CSAQQQGKETQYF. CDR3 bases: TGCAGTGCTCAGCAACAGGGAAAAGAGACCCAGTACTTC.

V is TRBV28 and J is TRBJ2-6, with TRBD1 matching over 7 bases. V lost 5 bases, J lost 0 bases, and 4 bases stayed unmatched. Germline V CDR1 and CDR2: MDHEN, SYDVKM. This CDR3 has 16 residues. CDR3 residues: CASSPDRRSGANVLTF. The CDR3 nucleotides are TGTGCCAGCAGTCCGGACAGGCGCTCTGGGGCCAACGTCCTGACTTTC.

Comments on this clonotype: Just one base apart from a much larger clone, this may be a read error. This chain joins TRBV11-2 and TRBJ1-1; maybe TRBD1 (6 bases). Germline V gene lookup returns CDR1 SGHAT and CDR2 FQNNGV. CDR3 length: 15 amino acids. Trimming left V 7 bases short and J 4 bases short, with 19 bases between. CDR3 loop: CASTGGTLLSTEAFF. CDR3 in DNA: TGTGCCAGCACAGGCGGGACACTCTTGAGCACTGAAGCTTTCTTT.

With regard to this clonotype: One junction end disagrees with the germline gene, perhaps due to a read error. The CDR3 is CACSPLGGGYTF. In nucleotides, the CDR3 is TGCGCCTGCAGTCCCTTGGGGGGTGGCTACACCTTC. The chain employs TRBV27 and TRBJ1-2; the D gene is possibly TRBD1 (5 bases). The CDR3 runs 12 residues. CDR1 and CDR2 from the germline V gene are MNHEY and SMNVEV (reference sequence).

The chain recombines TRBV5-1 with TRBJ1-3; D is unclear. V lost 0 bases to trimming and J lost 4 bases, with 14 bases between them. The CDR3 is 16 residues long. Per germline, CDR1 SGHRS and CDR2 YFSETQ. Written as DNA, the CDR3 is TGCGCCAGCAGCTTGGCTGGGGAACTGTACGGAAACACCATATATTTT. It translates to CASSLAGELYGNTIYF.

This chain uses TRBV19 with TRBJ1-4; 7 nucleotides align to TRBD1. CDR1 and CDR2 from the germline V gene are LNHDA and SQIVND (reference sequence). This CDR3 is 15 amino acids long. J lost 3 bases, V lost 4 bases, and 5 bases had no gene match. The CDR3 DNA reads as TGTGCCAGTAGTAGTGACGGACAGGCTAATGAAAAACTGTTTTTT. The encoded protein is CASSSDGQANEKLFF. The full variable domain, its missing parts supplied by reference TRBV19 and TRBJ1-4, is DGGITQSPKYLFRKEGQNVTLSCEQNLNHDAMYWYRQDPGQGLRLIYYSQIVNDFQKGDIAEGYSVSREKKESFPLTVTSAQKNPTAFYLCASSSDGQANEKLFFGSGTQLSVL.

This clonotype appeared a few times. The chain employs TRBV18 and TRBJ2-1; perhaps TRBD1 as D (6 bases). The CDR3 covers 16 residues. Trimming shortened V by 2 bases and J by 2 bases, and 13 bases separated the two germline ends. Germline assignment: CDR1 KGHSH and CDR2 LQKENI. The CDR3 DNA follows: TGTGCCAGCTCACCAGGGTCCAGGGGAGCCTACAATGAGCAGTTCTTC. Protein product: CASSPGSRGAYNEQFF.

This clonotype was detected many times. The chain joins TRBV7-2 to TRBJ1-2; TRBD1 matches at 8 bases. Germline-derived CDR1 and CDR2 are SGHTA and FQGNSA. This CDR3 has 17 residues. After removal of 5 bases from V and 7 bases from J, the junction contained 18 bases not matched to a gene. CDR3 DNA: TGTGCCAGCAGCCGACGAGTCTTGACAGGGGTTGATGCTGGCTACACCTTC. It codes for CASSRRVLTGVDAGYTF.